This T cell receptor beta chain was sequenced in a study of cytomegalovirus exposure and HLA in healthy donors. Findings and limits, study-wide: Cytomegalovirus status was reportedly diagnosed by the classifier with high sensitivity and specificity. Across all donors, roughly uniform sequencing depth was an assumption of the presence/absence analyses.

V was cut by 5 bases and J by 0 bases, with 11 bases left in between. The germline V gene encodes CDR1 LNHDA and CDR2 SQIVND (reference sequence). The CDR3 extends over 15 amino acids. PCR used 60 Vbeta primers and 13 Jbeta primers. Profiling relied on immunoSEQ multiplex PCR, and the TCRdb table lists in-frame clones only, not all of them. Here the sample spans under 150,000 clones, approximately 79% being singletons. About this clone: Its antigen is still unknown.

This TCR derives from a man aged 45-65 years in good health and CMV-seropositive. Sample: PBMCs. The chain links TRBV19 to TRBJ1-3; D gene ambiguous. CDR3 loop: CASSRGSDSGNTIYF. The CDR3 DNA reads TGTGCCAGTAGTCGAGGGTCAGACTCTGGAAACACCATATATTTT.